This T cell receptor (beta chain) originates from a study of T cell responses to AZD1222 COVID-19 vaccine. Data came from immunoSEQ multiplex PCR; TCRdb stores just in-frame clones and leaves some out. The repertoire holds 75,000 to 95,000 clones, around nine tenths seen once, with 15% to 20% in the top ten. This receptor was obtained from an adult in good health. The material sequenced was peripheral blood, taken on day 0 of AZD1222 vaccination.

In nucleotides, the CDR3 is TGTGCCAGCAGTACGGGGGGGGGCTATGAGCAGTTCTTC. This sequence encodes CASSTGGGYEQFF. V is TRBV6-5 and J is TRBJ2-1; 8 bases fit TRBD2. The germline CDR1 and CDR2 sequences are MNHEY and SVGAGI. J lost 8 bases, V lost 5 bases, and 5 bases had no gene match. The CDR3 spans 13 residues.